One and the same sample provided the 4 T cell receptor beta chains below, sequenced in a study of cytomegalovirus exposure and HLA in healthy donors. Use of 60 Vbeta and 13 Jbeta primers characterized the PCR. TCRdb keeps only in-frame clones here, not all; method: immunoSEQ multiplex PCR. The sample yields roughly 120,000 clones, more than 70% seen once. The sequenced sample consisted of PBMCs. All receptors come from a middle-aged man in good health and CMV-seropositive.

The rearrangement uses TRBV7-6 and TRBJ2-7, with 9 bases lining up with TRBD1. The CDR3 is made up of 15 amino acids. V shed 0 bases, J shed 5 bases, and the junction held 5 bases outside the gene matches. Germline CDR1 SGHVS, CDR2 FNYEAQ. CDR3 protein: CASSLAGQGFNEQYF. Written as DNA, the CDR3 is TGTGCCAGCAGCTTAGCAGGACAGGGGTTTAACGAGCAGTACTTC.

The rearrangement uses TRBV4-3 and TRBJ2-1; D not resolved. The CDR3 spans 17 residues. The germline V gene encodes CDR1 LGHNA and CDR2 YSLEER. V lost 0 bases and J 0 bases, leaving 12 bases between the germline ends. The DNA for the CDR3 is TGCGCCAGCAGCCAAGAATCCGGGTCGAGCTCCTACAATGAGCAGTTCTTC. It yields the protein CASSQESGSSSYNEQFF.

The chain uses TRBV6-5 and TRBJ2-1; 10 nucleotides line up with TRBD2. CDR1 is MNHEY, CDR2 SVGAGI, per germline. This CDR3 region has 15 residues. With V trimmed by 6 bases and J by 1 base, 3 bases remained unmatched. This chain's CDR3 is CASRLAGPSYNEQFF. The CDR3 DNA is TGTGCCAGCAGACTAGCGGGGCCGTCCTACAATGAGCAGTTCTTC.

The rearrangement joins TRBV10-2 to TRBJ2-3; D may be TRBD1 (5 bases). Per germline, CDR1 WSHSY and CDR2 SAAADI. The CDR3 has 17 amino acids. The germline V and J ends were trimmed by 3 bases and 1 base, with 17 bases remaining between them. The CDR3, as DNA: TGCGCCAGCAGTGACCTCTTTTGGACAAAAGGCACAGATACGCAGTATTTT. It specifies CASSDLFWTKGTDTQYF.